This passage covers 5 T cell receptor beta chains from one sample sequenced in a study of beta chain features in type 1 diabetes. TCRB transcripts that were expressed got sequenced, as all of the isolated RNA had been reverse transcribed. Only in-frame clones appear in the TCRdb table, and some are missing; sequencing was by immunoSEQ multiplex PCR. The table includes 250,000 to 350,000 clones, 14% detected once. Sequencing input: central memory CD4+ T cells from blood. These receptors all come from a man under 40 in good health.

The chain couples TRBV5-4 to TRBJ1-4, with 9 bases identical to TRBD1. This CDR3 comprises 17 residues. Germline V gives CDR1 SGHNT, CDR2 YYREEE (reference sequence). V lost 4 bases, J lost 3 bases, and 10 bases stayed unmatched. CDR3 in DNA: TGTGCCAGCAGCCCGGGACAGGGAGGAAGAGCTAATGAAAAACTGTTTTTT. Protein: CASSPGQGGRANEKLFF. The full variable domain, with the rest looked up from reference TRBV5-4 and TRBJ1-4, is ETGVTQSPTHLIKTRGQQVTLRCSSQSGHNTVSWYQQALGQGPQFIFQYYREEENGRGNFPPRFSGLQFPNYSSELNVNALELDDSALYLCASSPGQGGRANEKLFFGSGTQLSVL.

This clone came up once. At one boundary the junction diverges from the germline segment, which might be a read error. The chain couples TRBV11-2 to TRBJ1-5; perhaps TRBD1 as D (5 bases). There are 14 residues in the CDR3. Germline V gives CDR1 SGHAT, CDR2 FQNNGV. CDR3 nucleotide sequence: TGTGCCAGCAACTTAGGTGGGGACGGGGCGCCCCAGCATTTT. It specifies CASNLGGDGAPQHF.

The V call is TRBV7-9, the J call TRBJ1-6; D is unclear. From germline, CDR1 is SEHNR and CDR2 FQNEAQ (reference sequence). V gave up 1 base and J gave up 7 bases, with 5 bases separating them. This CDR3 spans 13 amino acids. The CDR3 here is CASSLDGNSPLHF. DNA for the CDR3: TGTGCCAGCAGCTTAGACGGGAATTCACCCCTCCACTTT.

This clone was seen a few times. The chain carries TRBV7-3 and TRBJ1-1, with D unresolved. The V end lost 2 bases, the J end lost 2 bases, and 6 bases lay between the germline ends. The germline gives CDR1 SGHTA, CDR2 FQGTGA. CDR3 length: 13 residues. CDR3 loop: CASSLADNTEAFF. CDR3 in DNA: TGTGCCAGCAGCTTAGCGGATAACACTGAAGCTTTCTTT.

V and J are TRBV5-8 and TRBJ1-2; 7 bases line up with TRBD1. This CDR3 comprises 15 residues. The germline CDR1 and CDR2 sequences are SGHTS and YDEGEE. V shed 3 bases, J shed 3 bases, and the junction held 8 bases outside the gene matches. As DNA, the CDR3 is TGTGCCAGCAGCTCCCTGACAGGGTGGGACTATGGCTACACCTTC. Protein product: CASSSLTGWDYGYTF.